The clone carrying this TCR beta chain was observed a handful of times. What it binds is not known. The CDR3 is 15 residues long. V gave up 1 base and J gave up 4 bases, with 10 bases separating them. The germline V gene has CDR1 SGHTA and CDR2 FQGNSA. These data originate in a study of long-term antiretroviral therapy in people with HIV. Study context: The earliest samples came about a decade before the 2015 immediate-ART recommendation.

The assay used was immunoSEQ (version v3.0), run at survey level. The repertoire was sequenced with immunoSEQ multiplex PCR; TCRdb's copy has only in-frame clones and lacks some. The sample consists of fewer than 30,000 clones, about four fifths of them appearing once. Study-level findings and limits: Blood in the study was drawn between the mid-2000s and the late 2010s, possibly under older ART regimens, which may be less effective than current ones. Relative to control repertoires, HIV repertoires exhibited narrower CDR3 length ranges. Upon ART, diversity increased but remained lower than transplant donor controls.

The sequenced sample was unsorted PBMCs, obtained 0.7 years before starting antiretroviral therapy. The sequence came from a man aged 25 to 40 with HIV. The rearrangement uses TRBV7-2 and TRBJ2-2, with a weak D call TRBD1 (7 bases). The CDR3 nucleotides are TGTGCCAGCAGCTTAGGGCAGGGGGGCACCGGGGAGCTGTTTTTT. This gives the protein CASSLGQGGTGELFF.